This entry concerns a single T cell receptor (beta chain). Its antigen remains unidentified. This specimen belongs to a study of T cells in Graves' hyperthyroidism and ophthalmopathy. Study-wide points: The model predicted ophthalmopathy a median approximately 6 months before onset.

Amplified regions were TCR beta CDR3 sequences from RNA transcripts. The study used the HTBI primer set for a first-round RT-PCR of the TCR CDR3. Using its own MiXCR run on the multiplex PCR reads, TCRdb lists one record per CDR3 protein. Here the sample spans 400,000 to 550,000 distinct CDR3 sequences, roughly a quarter being singletons. Each diagnosis drew on symptoms, thyroxine, TRAb, thyroid ultrasound and orbital computed tomography findings. The CDR3 extends over 12 amino acids. V lost 5 bases and J lost 3, with 8 bases in between. Sequencing was done on a sample of blood. This chain links TRBV12-3 or TRBV12-4 with TRBJ2-7; D call uncertain. The TCR comes from a woman between 25 and 40 years old with Graves' ophthalmopathy. CDR3 sequence (DNA): TGTGCCAGCAGTCAGAAGGGCTACGAGCAGTACTTC. Protein sequence: CASSQKGYEQYF.